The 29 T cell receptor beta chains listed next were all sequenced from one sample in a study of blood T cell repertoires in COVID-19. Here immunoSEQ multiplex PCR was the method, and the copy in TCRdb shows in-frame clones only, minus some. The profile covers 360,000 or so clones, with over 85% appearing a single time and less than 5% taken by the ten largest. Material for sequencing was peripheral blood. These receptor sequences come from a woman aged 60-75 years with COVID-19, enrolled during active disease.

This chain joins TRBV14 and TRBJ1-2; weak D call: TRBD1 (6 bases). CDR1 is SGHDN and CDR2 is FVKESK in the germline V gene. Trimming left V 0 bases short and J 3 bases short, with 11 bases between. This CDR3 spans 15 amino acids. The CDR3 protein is CASSQDRRGHYGYTF. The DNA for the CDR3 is TGTGCCAGCAGCCAAGATCGGCGGGGGCACTATGGCTACACCTTC.

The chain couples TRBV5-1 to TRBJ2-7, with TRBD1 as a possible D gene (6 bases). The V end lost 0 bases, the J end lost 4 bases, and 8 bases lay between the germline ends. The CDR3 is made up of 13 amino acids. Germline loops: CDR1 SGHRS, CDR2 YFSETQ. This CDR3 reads CASSLVRGYEQYF. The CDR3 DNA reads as TGCGCCAGCAGCTTGGTCAGGGGTTACGAGCAGTACTTC.

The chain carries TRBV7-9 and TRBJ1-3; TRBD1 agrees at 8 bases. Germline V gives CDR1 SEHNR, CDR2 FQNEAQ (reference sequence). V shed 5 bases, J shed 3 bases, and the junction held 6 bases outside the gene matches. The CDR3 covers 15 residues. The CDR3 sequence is CASSQAGTGGNTIYF. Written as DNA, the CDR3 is TGTGCCAGCAGCCAAGCCGGGACAGGTGGAAACACCATATATTTT.

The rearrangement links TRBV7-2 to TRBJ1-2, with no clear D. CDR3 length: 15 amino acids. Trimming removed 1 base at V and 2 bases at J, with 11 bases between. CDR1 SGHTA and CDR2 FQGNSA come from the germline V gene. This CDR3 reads CASSLDSSQNYGYTF. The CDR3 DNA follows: TGTGCCAGCAGCTTAGATTCATCACAGAACTATGGCTACACCTTC.

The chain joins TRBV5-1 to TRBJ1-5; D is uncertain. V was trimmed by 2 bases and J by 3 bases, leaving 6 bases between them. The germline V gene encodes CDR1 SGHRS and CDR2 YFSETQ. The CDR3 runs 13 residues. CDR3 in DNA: TGCGCCAGCAGCTTCGGGGACAATCAGCCCCAGCATTTT. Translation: CASSFGDNQPQHF. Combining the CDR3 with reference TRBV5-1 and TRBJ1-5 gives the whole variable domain KAGVTQTPRYLIKTRGQQVTLSCSPISGHRSVSWYQQTPGQGLQFLFEYFSETQRNKGNFPGRFSGRQFSNSRSEMNVSTLELGDSALYLCASSFGDNQPQHFGDGTRLSIL.

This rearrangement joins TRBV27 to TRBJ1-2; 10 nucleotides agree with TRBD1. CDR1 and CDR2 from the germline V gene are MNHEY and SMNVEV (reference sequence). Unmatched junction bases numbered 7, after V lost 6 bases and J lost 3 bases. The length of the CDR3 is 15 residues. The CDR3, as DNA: TGTGCCAGCAGCCCGTGGGGGACAGGGGACTATGGCTACACCTTC. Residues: CASSPWGTGDYGYTF.

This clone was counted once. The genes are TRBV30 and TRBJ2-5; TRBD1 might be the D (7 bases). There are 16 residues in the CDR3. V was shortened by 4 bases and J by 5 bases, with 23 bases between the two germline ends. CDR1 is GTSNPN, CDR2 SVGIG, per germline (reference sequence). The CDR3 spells CAWINPLGGGGETQYF. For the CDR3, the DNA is TGTGCCTGGATAAATCCCTTAGGAGGGGGCGGTGAGACCCAGTACTTC.

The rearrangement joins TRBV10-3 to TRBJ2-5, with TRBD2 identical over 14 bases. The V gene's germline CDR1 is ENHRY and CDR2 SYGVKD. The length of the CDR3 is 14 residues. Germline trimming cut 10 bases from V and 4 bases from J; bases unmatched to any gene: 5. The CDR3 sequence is CATRGLAGGETQYF. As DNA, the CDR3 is TGTGCCACCCGAGGACTAGCGGGGGGAGAGACCCAGTACTTC.

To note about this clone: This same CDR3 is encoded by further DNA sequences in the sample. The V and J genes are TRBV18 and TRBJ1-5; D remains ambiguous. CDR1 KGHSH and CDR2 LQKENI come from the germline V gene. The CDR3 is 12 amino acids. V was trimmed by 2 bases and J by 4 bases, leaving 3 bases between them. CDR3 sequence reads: CASSPSNQPQHF. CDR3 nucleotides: TGTGCCAGCTCACCATCTAATCAGCCCCAGCATTTT. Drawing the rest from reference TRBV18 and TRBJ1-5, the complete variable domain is NAGVMQNPRHLVRRRGQEARLRCSPMKGHSHVYWYRQLPEEGLKFMVYLQKENIIDESGMPKERFSAEFPKEGPSILRIQQVVRGDSAAYFCASSPSNQPQHFGDGTRLSIL.

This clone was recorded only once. CDR3 region: CASSGRPSGGSYNEQFF. In DNA, the CDR3 is TGTGCCAGCAGCGGTCGCCCTAGCGGGGGCTCCTACAATGAGCAGTTCTTC. The genes are TRBV9 and TRBJ2-1, with 10 bases that match TRBD2. The CDR3 is made up of 17 amino acids. The V and J ends lost 3 bases and 0 bases, in that order; junction bases with no gene match: 6. Per the germline V gene, CDR1 is SGDLS and CDR2 is YYNGEE.

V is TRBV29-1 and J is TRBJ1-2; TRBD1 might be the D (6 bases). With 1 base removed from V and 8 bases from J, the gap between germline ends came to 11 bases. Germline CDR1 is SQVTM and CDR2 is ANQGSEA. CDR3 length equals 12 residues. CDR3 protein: CSVEAGARGYTF. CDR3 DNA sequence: TGCAGCGTTGAAGCAGGGGCTAGAGGCTACACCTTC.

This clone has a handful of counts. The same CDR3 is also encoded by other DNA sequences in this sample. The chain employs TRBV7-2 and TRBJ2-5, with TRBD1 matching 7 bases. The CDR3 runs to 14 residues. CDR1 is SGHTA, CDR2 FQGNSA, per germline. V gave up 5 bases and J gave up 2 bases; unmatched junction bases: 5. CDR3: CASSPGTVQETQYF. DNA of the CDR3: TGTGCCAGCAGCCCCGGGACAGTACAAGAGACCCAGTACTTC. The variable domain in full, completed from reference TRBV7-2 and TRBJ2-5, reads GAGVSQSPSNKVTEKGKDVELRCDPISGHTALYWYRQSLGQGLEFLIYFQGNSAPDKSGLPSDRFSAERTGGSVSTLTIQRTQQEDSAVYLCASSPGTVQETQYFGPGTRLLVL.

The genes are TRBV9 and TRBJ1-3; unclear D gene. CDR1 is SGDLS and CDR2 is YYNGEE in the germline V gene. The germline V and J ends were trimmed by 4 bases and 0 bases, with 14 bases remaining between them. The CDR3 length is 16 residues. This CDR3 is CASSNNPGPSGNTIYF. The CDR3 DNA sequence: TGTGCCAGCAGCAACAACCCAGGTCCCTCTGGAAACACCATATATTTT.

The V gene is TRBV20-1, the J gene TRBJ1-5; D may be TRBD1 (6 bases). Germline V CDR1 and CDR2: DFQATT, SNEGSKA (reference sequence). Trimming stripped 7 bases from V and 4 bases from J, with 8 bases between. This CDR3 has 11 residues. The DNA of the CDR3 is TGCAGTGTGCAGGGGAATCAGCCCCAGCATTTT. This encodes CSVQGNQPQHF.

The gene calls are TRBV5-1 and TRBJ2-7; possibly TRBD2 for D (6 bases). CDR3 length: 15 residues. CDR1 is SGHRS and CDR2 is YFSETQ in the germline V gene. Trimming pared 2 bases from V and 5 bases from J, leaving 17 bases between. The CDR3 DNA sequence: TGCGCCAGCAGCTTTGGGGGTGGAGGGAGGAACGAGCAGTACTTC. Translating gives CASSFGGGGRNEQYF.

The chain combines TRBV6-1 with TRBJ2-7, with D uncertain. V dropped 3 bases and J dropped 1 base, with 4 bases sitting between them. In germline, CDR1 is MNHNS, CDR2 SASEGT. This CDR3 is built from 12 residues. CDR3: CASSDTSYEQYF. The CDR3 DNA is TGTGCCAGCAGTGACACTTCCTACGAGCAGTACTTC.

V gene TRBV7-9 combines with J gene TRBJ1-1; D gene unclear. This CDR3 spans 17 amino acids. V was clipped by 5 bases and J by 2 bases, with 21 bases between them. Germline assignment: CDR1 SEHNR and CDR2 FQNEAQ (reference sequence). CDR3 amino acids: CASSHRGWKSSNTEAFF. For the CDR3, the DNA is TGTGCCAGCAGCCACCGGGGATGGAAGTCGAGTAACACTGAAGCTTTCTTT.

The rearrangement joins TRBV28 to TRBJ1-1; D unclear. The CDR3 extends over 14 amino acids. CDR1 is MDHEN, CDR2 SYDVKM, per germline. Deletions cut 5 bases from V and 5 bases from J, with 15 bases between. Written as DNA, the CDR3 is TGTGCCAGCAGTCCCTCGCTGGGAGCGACTGAAGCTTTCTTT. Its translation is CASSPSLGATEAFF.

CDR3 region: CASSERTGGTDTQYF. For the CDR3, the DNA is TGCGCCAGCAGTGAGAGGACAGGGGGCACAGATACGCAGTATTTT. This chain uses TRBV10-1 with TRBJ2-3; the match to TRBD1 covers 9 bases. Looked up from germline, CDR1 is WNHNN and CDR2 is SYGVQD (reference sequence). V lost 2 bases, J lost 1 base, and 1 base stayed unmatched. The CDR3 totals 15 residues.

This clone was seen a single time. CDR3 protein: CASSFDRGGIEQYF. In nucleotides, the CDR3 is TGTGCCAGCAGCTTCGACAGGGGTGGGATCGAGCAGTACTTC. The chain uses TRBV7-9 and TRBJ2-7; TRBD1 matches 8 bases. The V segment lost 3 bases and the J segment 6 bases; nucleotides outside the gene matches: 7. The germline V gene encodes CDR1 SEHNR and CDR2 FQNEAQ (reference sequence). The CDR3 runs 14 residues. Full variable domain (missing parts from reference TRBV7-9 and TRBJ2-7): DTGVSQNPRHKITKRGQNVTFRCDPISEHNRLYWYRQTLGQGPEFLTYFQNEAQLEKSRLLSDRFSAERPKGSFSTLEIQRTEQGDSAMYLCASSFDRGGIEQYFGPGTRLTVT.

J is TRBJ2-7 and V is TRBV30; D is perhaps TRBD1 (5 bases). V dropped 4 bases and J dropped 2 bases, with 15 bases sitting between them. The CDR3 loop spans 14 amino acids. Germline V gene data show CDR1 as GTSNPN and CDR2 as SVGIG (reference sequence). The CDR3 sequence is CAWNGRTTAYEQYF. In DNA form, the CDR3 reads TGTGCCTGGAATGGACGGACAACCGCCTACGAGCAGTACTTC.

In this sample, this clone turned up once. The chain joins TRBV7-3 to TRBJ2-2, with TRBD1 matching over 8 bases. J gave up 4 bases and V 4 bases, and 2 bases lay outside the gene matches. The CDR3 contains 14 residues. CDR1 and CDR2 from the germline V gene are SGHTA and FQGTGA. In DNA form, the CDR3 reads TGTGCCAGCAGCTCGACAGGGGCCACCGGGGAGCTGTTTTTT. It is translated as CASSSTGATGELFF. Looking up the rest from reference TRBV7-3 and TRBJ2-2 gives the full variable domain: GAGVSQTPSNKVTEKGKYVELRCDPISGHTALYWYRQSLGQGPEFLIYFQGTGAADDSGLPNDRFFAVRPEGSVSTLKIQRTERGDSAVYLCASSSTGATGELFFGEGSRLTVL.

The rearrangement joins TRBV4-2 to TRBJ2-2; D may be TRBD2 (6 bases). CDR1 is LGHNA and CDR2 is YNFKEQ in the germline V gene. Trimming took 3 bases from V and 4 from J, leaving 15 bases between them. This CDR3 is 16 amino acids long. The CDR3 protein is CASSQSFRRGTGELFF. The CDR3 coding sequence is TGTGCCAGCAGCCAGTCGTTCCGGCGGGGCACCGGGGAGCTGTTTTTT.

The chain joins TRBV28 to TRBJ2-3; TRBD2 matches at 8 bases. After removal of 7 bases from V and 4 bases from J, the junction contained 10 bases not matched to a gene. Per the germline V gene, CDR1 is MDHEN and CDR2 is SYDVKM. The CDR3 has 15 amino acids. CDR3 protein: CASKAPGGEADTQYF. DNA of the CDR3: TGTGCCAGCAAGGCCCCCGGGGGGGAGGCAGATACGCAGTATTTT.

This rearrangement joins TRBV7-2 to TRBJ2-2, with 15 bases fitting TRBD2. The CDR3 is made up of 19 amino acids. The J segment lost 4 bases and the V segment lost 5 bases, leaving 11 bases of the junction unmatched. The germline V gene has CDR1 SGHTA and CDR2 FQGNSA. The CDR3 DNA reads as TGTGCCAGCAGCCCCGGGGGACTAGCGGGGGGCCAGGGCACCGGGGAGCTGTTTTTT. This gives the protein CASSPGGLAGGQGTGELFF.

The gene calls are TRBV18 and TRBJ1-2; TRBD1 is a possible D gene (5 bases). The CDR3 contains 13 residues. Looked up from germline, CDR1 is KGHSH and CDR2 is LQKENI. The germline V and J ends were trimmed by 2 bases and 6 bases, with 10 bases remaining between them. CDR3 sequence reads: CASSPKGMDGYTF. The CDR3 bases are TGTGCCAGCTCACCAAAGGGGATGGATGGCTACACCTTC.

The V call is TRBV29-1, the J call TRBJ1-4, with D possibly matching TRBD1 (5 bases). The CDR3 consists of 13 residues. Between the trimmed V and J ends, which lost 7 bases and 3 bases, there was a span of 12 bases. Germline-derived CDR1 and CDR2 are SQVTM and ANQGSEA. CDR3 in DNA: TGCAGCGCCACAGGTCTCGCTAATGAAAAACTGTTTTTT. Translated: CSATGLANEKLFF.

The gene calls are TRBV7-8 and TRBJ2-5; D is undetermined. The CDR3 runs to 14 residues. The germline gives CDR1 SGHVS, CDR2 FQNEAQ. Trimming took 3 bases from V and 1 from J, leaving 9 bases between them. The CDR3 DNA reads TGTGCCAGCAGCTTCCAGGCCTCCCAAGAGACCCAGTACTTC. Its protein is CASSFQASQETQYF.

The CDR3 region has the DNA TGTGCCATCAGCGACAGGGGACCATACAATGAGCAGTTCTTC. Amino acids: CAISDRGPYNEQFF. The chain employs TRBV10-3 and TRBJ2-1; 8 positions match TRBD1. There are 14 residues in the CDR3. The V segment lost 6 bases and the J segment 4 bases; nucleotides outside the gene matches: 5. CDR1 is ENHRY, CDR2 SYGVKD, per germline.